This T cell receptor beta chain was identified in a study of T cell changes during pregnancy in multiple sclerosis. Clones were read by immunoSEQ multiplex PCR, and TCRdb kept only the in-frame ones, dropping some. The sample holds 60,000 or so clones, 80% to 90% seen once. This specimen consisted of peripheral blood, obtained in the first trimester of pregnancy. This sequence originates from a female donor with multiple sclerosis, enrolled in a pregnancy study.

In nucleotides, the CDR3 is TGTGCCAGCAGTTTAAGTGTGGGGGGTTACGAGCAGTACTTC. This encodes CASSLSVGGYEQYF. V is TRBV4-2 and J is TRBJ2-7, with D perhaps TRBD2 (6 bases). This CDR3 is 14 amino acids long. The germline CDR1 and CDR2 sequences are LGHNA and YNFKEQ. With 6 bases removed from V and 4 bases from J, the gap between germline ends came to 16 bases.